This T cell receptor (beta chain) was observed in a study of T cell responses to AZD1222 COVID-19 vaccine. Study-wide background: Some second doses came at about 4 weeks and others at about 12 weeks; these were pooled.

In its sample, this clone was seen once. Here immunoSEQ multiplex PCR was the method, and the copy in TCRdb shows in-frame clones only, minus some. The sample carries 120,000 or so clones, 80% to 95% recorded once. The material was peripheral blood, obtained on day 0 of AZD1222 vaccination. This TCR was sampled from an adult in good health.

In DNA form, the CDR3 reads TGTGCCAGCAGGGGGACAGTCGGCGGCTACACCTTC. Translation gives CASRGTVGGYTF. The chain recombines TRBV27 with TRBJ1-2; 7 positions agree with TRBD1. Per the germline V gene, CDR1 is MNHEY and CDR2 is SMNVEV (reference sequence). V was clipped by 6 bases and J by 8 bases; unmatched bases: 6. CDR3 length: 12 amino acids.